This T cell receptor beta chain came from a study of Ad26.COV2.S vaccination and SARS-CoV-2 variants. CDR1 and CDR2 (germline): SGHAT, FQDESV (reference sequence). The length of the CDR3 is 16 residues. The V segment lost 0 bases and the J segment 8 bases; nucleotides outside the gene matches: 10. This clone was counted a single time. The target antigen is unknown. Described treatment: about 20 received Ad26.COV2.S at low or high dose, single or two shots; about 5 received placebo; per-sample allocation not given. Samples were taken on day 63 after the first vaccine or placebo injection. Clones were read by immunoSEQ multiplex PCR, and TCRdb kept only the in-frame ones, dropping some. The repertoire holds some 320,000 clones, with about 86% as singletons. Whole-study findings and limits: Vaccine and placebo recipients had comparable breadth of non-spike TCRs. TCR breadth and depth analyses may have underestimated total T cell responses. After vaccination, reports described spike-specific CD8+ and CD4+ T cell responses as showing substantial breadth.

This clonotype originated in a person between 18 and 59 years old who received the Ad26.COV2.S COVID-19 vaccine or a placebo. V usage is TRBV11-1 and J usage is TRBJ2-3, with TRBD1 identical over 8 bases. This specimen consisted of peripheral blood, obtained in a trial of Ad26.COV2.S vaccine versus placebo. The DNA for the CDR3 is TGTGCCAGCAGCTTAGCAGACAGGGGTGGGCCGGGTACGCAGTATTTT. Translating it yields CASSLADRGGPGTQYF. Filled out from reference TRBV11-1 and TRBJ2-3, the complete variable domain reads EAEVAQSPRYKITEKSQAVAFWCDPISGHATLYWYRQILGQGPELLVQFQDESVVDDSQLPKDRFSAERLKGVDSTLKIQPAELGDSAMYLCASSLADRGGPGTQYFGPGTRLTVL.